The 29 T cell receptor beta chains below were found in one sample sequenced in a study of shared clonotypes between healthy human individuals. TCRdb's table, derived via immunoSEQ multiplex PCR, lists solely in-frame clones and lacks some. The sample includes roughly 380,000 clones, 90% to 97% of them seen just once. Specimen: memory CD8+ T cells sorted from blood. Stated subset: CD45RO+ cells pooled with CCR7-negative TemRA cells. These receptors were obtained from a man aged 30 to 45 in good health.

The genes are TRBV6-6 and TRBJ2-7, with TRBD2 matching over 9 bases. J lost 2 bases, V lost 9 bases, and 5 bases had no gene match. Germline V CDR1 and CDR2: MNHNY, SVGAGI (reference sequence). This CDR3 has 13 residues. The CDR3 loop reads CASRTSAPYEQYF. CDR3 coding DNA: TGTGCCAGTAGGACTAGCGCTCCCTACGAGCAGTACTTC.

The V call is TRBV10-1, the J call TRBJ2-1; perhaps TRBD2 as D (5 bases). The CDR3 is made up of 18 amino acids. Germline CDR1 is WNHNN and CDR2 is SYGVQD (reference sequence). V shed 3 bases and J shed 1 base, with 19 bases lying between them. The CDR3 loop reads CASSDPFGSGKSYNEQFF. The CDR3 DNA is TGCGCCAGCAGTGATCCGTTTGGGTCGGGGAAATCCTACAATGAGCAGTTCTTC.

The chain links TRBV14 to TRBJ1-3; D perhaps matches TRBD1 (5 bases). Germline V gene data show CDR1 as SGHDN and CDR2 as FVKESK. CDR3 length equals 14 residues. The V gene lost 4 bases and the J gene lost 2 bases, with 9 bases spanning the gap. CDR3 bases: TGTGCCAGCAGCCCCCGACAGACTGGAAACACCATATATTTT. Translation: CASSPRQTGNTIYF.

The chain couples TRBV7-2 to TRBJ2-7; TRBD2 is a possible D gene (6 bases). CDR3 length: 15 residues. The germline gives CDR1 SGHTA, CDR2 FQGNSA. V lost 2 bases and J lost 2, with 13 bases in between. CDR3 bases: TGTGCCAGCAGCTTAAAGGCTACGGGGGCCTACGAGCAGTACTTC. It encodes CASSLKATGAYEQYF.

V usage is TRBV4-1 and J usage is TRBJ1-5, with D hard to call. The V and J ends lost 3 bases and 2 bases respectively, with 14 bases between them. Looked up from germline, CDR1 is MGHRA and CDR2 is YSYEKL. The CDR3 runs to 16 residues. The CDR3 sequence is CASSHRERAGNQPQHF. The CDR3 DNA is TGCGCCAGCAGCCACCGCGAACGGGCGGGCAATCAGCCCCAGCATTTT.

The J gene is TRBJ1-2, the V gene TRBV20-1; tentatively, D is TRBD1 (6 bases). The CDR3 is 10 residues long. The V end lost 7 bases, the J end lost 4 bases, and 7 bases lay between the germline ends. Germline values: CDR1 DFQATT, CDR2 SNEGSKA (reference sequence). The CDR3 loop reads CSGTVYGYTF. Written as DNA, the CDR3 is TGCAGTGGGACAGTCTATGGCTACACCTTC.

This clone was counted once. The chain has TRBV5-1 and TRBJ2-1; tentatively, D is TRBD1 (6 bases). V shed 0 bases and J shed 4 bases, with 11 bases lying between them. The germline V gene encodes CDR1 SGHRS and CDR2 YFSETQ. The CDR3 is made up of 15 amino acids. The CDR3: CASSLGDIPYNEQFF. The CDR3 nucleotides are TGCGCCAGCAGCTTGGGGGACATACCTTACAATGAGCAGTTCTTC.

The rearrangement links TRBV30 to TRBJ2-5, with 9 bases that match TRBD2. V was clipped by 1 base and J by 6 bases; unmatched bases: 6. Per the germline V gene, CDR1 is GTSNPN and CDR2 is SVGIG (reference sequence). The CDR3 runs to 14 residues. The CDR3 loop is CAWSAAGGGKTQYF. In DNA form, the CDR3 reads TGTGCCTGGAGTGCGGCGGGAGGGGGAAAGACCCAGTACTTC. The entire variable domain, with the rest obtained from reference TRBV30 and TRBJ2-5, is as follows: SQTIHQWPATLVQPVGSPLSLECTVEGTSNPNLYWYRQAAGRGLQLLFYSVGIGQISSEVPQNLSASRPQDRQFILSSKKLLLSDSGFYLCAWSAAGGGKTQYFGPGTRLLVL.

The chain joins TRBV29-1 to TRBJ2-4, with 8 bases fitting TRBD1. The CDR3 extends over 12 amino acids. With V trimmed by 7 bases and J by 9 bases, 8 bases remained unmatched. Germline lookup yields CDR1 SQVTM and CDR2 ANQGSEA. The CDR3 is CSGRTGYGIQYF. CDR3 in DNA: TGCAGCGGGAGGACAGGGTACGGCATTCAGTACTTC.

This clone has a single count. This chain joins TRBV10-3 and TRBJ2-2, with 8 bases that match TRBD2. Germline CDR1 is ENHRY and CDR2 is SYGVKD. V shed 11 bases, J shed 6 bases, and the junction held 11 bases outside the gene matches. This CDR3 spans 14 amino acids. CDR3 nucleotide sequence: TGTGCCTCCTGTACAGCGGGGGAGGCCGGGGAGCTGTTTTTT. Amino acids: CASCTAGEAGELFF.

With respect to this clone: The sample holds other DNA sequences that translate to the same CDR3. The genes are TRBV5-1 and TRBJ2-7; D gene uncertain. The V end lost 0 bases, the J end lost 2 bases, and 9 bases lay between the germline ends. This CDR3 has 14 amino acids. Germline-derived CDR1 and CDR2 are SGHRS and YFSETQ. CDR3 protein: CASSLGDTPYEQYF. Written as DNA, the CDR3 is TGCGCCAGCAGCTTGGGAGACACCCCCTACGAGCAGTACTTC.

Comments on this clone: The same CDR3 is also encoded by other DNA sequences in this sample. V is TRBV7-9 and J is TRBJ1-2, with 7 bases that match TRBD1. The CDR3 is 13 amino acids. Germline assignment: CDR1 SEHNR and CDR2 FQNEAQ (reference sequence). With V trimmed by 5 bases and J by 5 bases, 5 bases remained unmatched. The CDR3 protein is CASSPGTVYGYTF. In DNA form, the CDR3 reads TGTGCCAGCAGCCCCGGGACAGTATATGGCTACACCTTC.

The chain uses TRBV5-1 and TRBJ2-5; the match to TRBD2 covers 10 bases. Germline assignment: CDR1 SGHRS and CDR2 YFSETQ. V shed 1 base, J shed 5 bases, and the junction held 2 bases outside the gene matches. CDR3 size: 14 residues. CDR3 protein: CASSLSLAGETQYF. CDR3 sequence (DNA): TGCGCCAGCAGCTTGTCACTAGCGGGGGAGACCCAGTACTTC.

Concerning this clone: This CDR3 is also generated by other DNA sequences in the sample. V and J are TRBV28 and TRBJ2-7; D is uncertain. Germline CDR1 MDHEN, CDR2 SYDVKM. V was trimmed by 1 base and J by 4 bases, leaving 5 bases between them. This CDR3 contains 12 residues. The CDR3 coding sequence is TGTGCCAGCAGTTTATCAGGATACGAGCAGTACTTC. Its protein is CASSLSGYEQYF.

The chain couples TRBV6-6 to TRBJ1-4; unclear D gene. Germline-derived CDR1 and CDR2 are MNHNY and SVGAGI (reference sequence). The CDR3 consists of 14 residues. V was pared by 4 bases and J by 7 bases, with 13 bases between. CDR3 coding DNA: TGTGCCAGCAGTTTCGGGGTCACGAGTGAAAAACTGTTTTTT. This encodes CASSFGVTSEKLFF.

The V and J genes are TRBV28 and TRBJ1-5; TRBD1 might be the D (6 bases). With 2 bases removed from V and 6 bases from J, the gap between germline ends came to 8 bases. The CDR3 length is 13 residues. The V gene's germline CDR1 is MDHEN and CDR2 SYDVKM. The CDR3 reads CASSLTGFQPQHF. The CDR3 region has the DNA TGTGCCAGCAGTTTAACAGGGTTTCAGCCCCAGCATTTT. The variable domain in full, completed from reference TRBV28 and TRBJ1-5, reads DVKVTQSSRYLVKRTGEKVFLECVQDMDHENMFWYRQDPGLGLRLIYFSYDVKMKEKGDIPEGYSVSREKKERFSLILESASTNQTSMYLCASSLTGFQPQHFGDGTRLSIL.

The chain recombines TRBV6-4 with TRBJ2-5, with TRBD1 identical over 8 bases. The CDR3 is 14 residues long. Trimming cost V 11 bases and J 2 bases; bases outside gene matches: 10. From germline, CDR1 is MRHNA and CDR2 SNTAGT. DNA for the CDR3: TGTGCCGGAACAGGGGGTTTTCTTCAAGAGACCCAGTACTTC. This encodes CAGTGGFLQETQYF.

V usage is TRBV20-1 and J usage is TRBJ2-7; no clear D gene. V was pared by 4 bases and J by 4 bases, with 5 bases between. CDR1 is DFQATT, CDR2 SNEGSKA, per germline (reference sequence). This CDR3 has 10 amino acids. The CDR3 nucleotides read TGCAGTGCTACAAAATACGAGCAGTACTTC. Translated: CSATKYEQYF.

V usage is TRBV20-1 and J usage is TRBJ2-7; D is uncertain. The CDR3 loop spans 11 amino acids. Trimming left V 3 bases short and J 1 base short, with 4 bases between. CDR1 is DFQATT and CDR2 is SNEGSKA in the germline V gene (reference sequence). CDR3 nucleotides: TGCAGTGCTAGCCATTCCTACGAGCAGTACTTC. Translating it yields CSASHSYEQYF.

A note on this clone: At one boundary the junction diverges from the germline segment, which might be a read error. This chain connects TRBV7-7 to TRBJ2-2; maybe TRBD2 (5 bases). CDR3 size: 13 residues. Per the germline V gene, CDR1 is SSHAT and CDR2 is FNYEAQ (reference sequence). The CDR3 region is CASSLALTGELFF. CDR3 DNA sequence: TGTGCTAGCAGCTTAGCGCTCACCGGGGAGCTGTTTTTT.

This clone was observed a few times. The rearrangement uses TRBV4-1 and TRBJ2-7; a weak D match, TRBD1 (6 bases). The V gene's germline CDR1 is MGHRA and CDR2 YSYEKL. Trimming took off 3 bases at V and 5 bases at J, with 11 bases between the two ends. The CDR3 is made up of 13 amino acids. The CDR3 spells CASSHTGTHEQYF. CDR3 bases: TGCGCCAGCAGCCACACAGGGACACACGAGCAGTACTTC.

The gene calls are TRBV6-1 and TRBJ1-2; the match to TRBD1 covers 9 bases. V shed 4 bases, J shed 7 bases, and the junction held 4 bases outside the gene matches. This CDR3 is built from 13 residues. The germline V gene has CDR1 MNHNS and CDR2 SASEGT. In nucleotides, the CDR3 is TGTGCCAGCAGTGTAGGGACAGGGATTGGCTACACCTTC. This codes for CASSVGTGIGYTF.

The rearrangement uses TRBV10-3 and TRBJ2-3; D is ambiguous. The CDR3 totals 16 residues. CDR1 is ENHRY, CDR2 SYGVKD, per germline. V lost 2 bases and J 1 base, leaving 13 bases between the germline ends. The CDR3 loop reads CAISETLTPRTDTQYF. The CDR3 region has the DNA TGTGCCATCAGTGAGACGCTGACTCCCCGCACAGATACGCAGTATTTT.

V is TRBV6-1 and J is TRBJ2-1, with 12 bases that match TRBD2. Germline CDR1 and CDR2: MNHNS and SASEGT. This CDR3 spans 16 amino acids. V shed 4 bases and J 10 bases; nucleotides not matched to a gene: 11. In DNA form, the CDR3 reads TGTGCCAGCAGTGTAACTAGCGGGAGGTATTCTGGGGAGCAGTTCTTC. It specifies CASSVTSGRYSGEQFF.

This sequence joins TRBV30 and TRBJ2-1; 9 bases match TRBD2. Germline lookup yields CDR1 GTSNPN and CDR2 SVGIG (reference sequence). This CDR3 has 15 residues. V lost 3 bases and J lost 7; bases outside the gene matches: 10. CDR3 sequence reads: CAWRVSGSGRNEQFF. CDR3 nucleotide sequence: TGTGCCTGGAGGGTTAGCGGGAGTGGGAGGAATGAGCAGTTCTTC.

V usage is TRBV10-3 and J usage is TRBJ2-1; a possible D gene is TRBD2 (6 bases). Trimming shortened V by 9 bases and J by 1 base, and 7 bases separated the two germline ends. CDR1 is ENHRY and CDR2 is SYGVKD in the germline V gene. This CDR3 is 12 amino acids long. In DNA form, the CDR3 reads TGTGCCATGGGGGGATCCTACAATGAGCAGTTCTTC. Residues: CAMGGSYNEQFF.

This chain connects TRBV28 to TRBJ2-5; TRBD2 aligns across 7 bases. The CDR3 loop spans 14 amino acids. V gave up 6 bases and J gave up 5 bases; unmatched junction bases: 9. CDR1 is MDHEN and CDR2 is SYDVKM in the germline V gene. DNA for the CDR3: TGTGCCAGCAGGGGGAGCGGGAACGGGGAGACCCAGTACTTC. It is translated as CASRGSGNGETQYF.

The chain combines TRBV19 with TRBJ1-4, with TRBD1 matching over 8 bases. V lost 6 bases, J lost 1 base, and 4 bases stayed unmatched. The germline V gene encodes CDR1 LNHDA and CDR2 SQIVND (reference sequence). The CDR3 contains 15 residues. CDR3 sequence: CASRGQGQTNEKLFF. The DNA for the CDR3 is TGTGCCAGTAGAGGACAGGGTCAAACTAATGAAAAACTGTTTTTT.

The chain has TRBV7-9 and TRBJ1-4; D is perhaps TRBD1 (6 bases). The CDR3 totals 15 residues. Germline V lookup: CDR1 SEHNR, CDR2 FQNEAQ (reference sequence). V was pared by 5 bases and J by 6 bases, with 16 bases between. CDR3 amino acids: CASSPARGGDEKLFF. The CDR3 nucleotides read TGTGCCAGCAGCCCAGCCAGGGGTGGGGATGAAAAACTGTTTTTT.